The T cell receptor beta chain described here comes from a study of OX40 agonist ivuxolimab in advanced cancers. Study-wide context: Aged about 20 to 80 with a mean of 60 years, they were 82.7% male. Notes on the study in general: At 0.1 to 3.0 mg/kg and by week 6, clonal expansion occurred in CD4+ and CD8+ blood T cells.

For this clone: Its cognate antigen is unknown.

Germline CDR1 is LGHNA and CDR2 is YNFKEQ. The length of the CDR3 is 15 residues. V was clipped by 1 base and J by 2 bases, with 11 bases between them. Method: immunoSEQ multiplex PCR; TCRdb's copy keeps in-frame clones and lacks some. The table records approximately 84,000 clones, roughly nine tenths of them present only once. The chain employs TRBV4-2 and TRBJ1-2, with D perhaps matching TRBD1 (6 bases). Sequenced material: CD4+ or CD8+ T cells sorted from blood, taken in a trial of the OX40 agonist ivuxolimab. The clonotype originates from an adult with an advanced solid tumor such as melanoma, head and neck, liver or kidney cancer. CDR3 amino acids: CASSQVRDKNYGYTF. The CDR3 DNA reads TGTGCCAGCAGCCAAGTGAGGGACAAGAACTATGGCTACACCTTC.